A selection of T cell receptor beta chains follows, all from one sample in a study of blood T cell repertoires in COVID-19. The method was immunoSEQ multiplex PCR; TCRdb's version includes in-frame clones alone and lacks a portion of them. Of over 100,000 clones listed, nearly 70% were seen once; the top ten hold 1.9%. Sequencing was done on a sample of peripheral blood. The receptors derive from a woman between 70 and 85 years old with acute or convalescent COVID-19. Both conserved end residues are part of each CDR3. D genes are given only for firm matches. Some rows have no size entry. The others give once, few or many, or a class for an expanded clone.

v_gene: TRBV19
abundance: NA
j_gene: TRBJ2-1
d_gene: NA
CDR3nt: TGTGCCAGCCGGCGAGGGAGTTCCCTCAATGAGCAGTTCTTC
CDR3aa: CASRRGSSLNEQFF

v_gene: TRBV5-1
abundance: few
j_gene: TRBJ1-4
d_gene: TRBD1
CDR3nt: TGCGCCAGCAGCCCGACAGGGGAGTCTAGTGAAAAACTGTTTTTT
CDR3aa: CASSPTGESSEKLFF

v_gene: TRBV15
abundance: NA
j_gene: TRBJ2-1
d_gene: TRBD2
CDR3nt: TGTGCCACCAGCAAGACCAGGCTAGCGGCACACAATGAGCAGTTCTTC
CDR3aa: CATSKTRLAAHNEQFF

v_gene: TRBV27
abundance: NA
j_gene: TRBJ1-3
d_gene: NA
CDR3nt: TGTGCCAGCAGTCCAAATACAGGGCCTGGAAACACCATATATTTT
CDR3aa: CASSPNTGPGNTIYF

v_gene: TRBV18
abundance: NA
j_gene: TRBJ2-7
d_gene: TRBD2
CDR3nt: TGTGCCAGCTCACCGGCGGGACTAGCGGGGGGACCCTACGAGCAGTACTTC
CDR3aa: CASSPAGLAGGPYEQYF

v_gene: TRBV10-1
abundance: NA
j_gene: TRBJ1-3
d_gene: NA
CDR3nt: TGCGCCAGCACCGCGGGTCCAGGGGTTGGAAACACCATATATTTT
CDR3aa: CASTAGPGVGNTIYF

v_gene: TRBV9
abundance: NA
j_gene: TRBJ2-7
d_gene: NA
CDR3nt: TGTGCCAGCAGCGTAGCCCCCAGCTCCTACGAGCAGTACTTC
CDR3aa: CASSVAPSSYEQYF

v_gene: TRBV4-3
abundance: NA
j_gene: TRBJ1-1
d_gene: NA
CDR3nt: TGCGCCAGCAGCCAAGTCCTACAGGGGAACACTGAAGCTTTCTTT
CDR3aa: CASSQVLQGNTEAFF

v_gene: TRBV6-1
abundance: NA
j_gene: TRBJ1-2
d_gene: NA
CDR3nt: TGTGCCAGCAGTGATGATAGCCGCCATGGCTACACCTTC
CDR3aa: CASSDDSRHGYTF

v_gene: TRBV7-9
abundance: NA
j_gene: TRBJ2-7
d_gene: NA
CDR3nt: TGTGCCAGCAGCTTAGCCCTCCTTGGGGCGGGGCCCGAGCAGTACTTC
CDR3aa: CASSLALLGAGPEQYF

v_gene: TRBV5-1
abundance: NA
j_gene: TRBJ2-5
d_gene: TRBD2
CDR3nt: TGCGCCAGCAGCTGGGGGGGACTAGCGGGACAAGAGACCCAGTACTTC
CDR3aa: CASSWGGLAGQETQYF